The 22 T cell receptor beta chains below come from one sample, sequenced in a study of PD-1 blockade in mismatch repair-deficient tumors. TCRdb's table, derived via immunoSEQ multiplex PCR, lists solely in-frame clones and lacks some. This table has some 84,000 clones, over 70% appearing once. The sequencing used peripheral blood, collected 12 weeks after starting pembrolizumab. These receptors all come from an adult with mismatch repair-deficient cancer.

This clone was recorded only once. The chain joins TRBV11-2 to TRBJ2-7; 11 bases are a match to TRBD2. The CDR3 is 16 amino acids. The junction had 4 bases not matched to a gene; V was cut back by 0 bases and J by 3 bases. Looked up from germline, CDR1 is SGHAT and CDR2 is FQNNGV. The CDR3 protein is CASSLDPTSGIYEQYF. CDR3 sequence (DNA): TGTGCCAGCAGCTTAGACCCGACTAGCGGGATCTACGAGCAGTACTTC.

The chain is built from TRBV5-1 and TRBJ2-3; no firm D call. Germline V lookup: CDR1 SGHRS, CDR2 YFSETQ. The ends were cut back, 0 bases at V and 3 bases at J, with 11 bases in the middle. The CDR3 runs 15 residues. The CDR3 protein is CASSLANQQTDTQYF. CDR3 coding DNA: TGCGCCAGCAGCTTGGCCAACCAGCAGACAGATACGCAGTATTTT.

This rearrangement joins TRBV18 to TRBJ2-7, with 8 bases that match TRBD1. The CDR3 covers 14 residues. Trimming cost V 3 bases and J 4 bases; bases outside gene matches: 5. Germline CDR1 reads KGHSH; CDR2 reads LQKENI. The CDR3 region has the DNA TGTGCCAGCTCACCCCCAAGGGACAGGTACGAGCAGTACTTC. Encoded protein: CASSPPRDRYEQYF.

The genes are TRBV9 and TRBJ2-6, with 9 bases that match TRBD1. The CDR3 length is 17 residues. Looked up from germline, CDR1 is SGDLS and CDR2 is YYNGEE. J was trimmed by 4 bases and V by 7 bases; bases with no gene match: 12. The CDR3 DNA sequence: TGTGCCAGCTCGAATACCGGGACAGGGAACGGGGCCAACGTCCTGACTTTC. It yields the protein CASSNTGTGNGANVLTF.

The gene calls are TRBV7-9 and TRBJ2-1; no reliable D call. The CDR3 is 13 amino acids. Germline CDR1 and CDR2: SEHNR and FQNEAQ (reference sequence). V lost 5 bases, J lost 8 bases, and 13 bases lay in between. The DNA for the CDR3 is TGTGCCAGCAGCCCCTGGGGTTTCGATGAGCAGTTCTTC. This sequence encodes CASSPWGFDEQFF.

The chain uses TRBV11-2 and TRBJ1-1; D possibly corresponds to TRBD1 (5 bases). The CDR3 consists of 17 residues. The germline gives CDR1 SGHAT, CDR2 FQNNGV. V gave up 1 base and J gave up 4 bases, with 19 bases separating them. The CDR3 spells CASSLALSGSRGTEAFF. CDR3 bases: TGTGCCAGCAGCTTAGCTCTGAGTGGGTCGAGGGGCACTGAAGCTTTCTTT.

This chain joins TRBV5-1 and TRBJ1-1, with TRBD1 matching 8 bases. J was trimmed by 5 bases and V by 5 bases; bases with no gene match: 11. The CDR3 extends over 15 amino acids. CDR1 and CDR2 from the germline V gene are SGHRS and YFSETQ. The CDR3 is CASSREGQGMTEAFF. CDR3 nucleotides: TGCGCCAGCAGTCGCGAAGGACAGGGTATGACTGAAGCTTTCTTT.

This clone was detected only once. V and J are TRBV7-2 and TRBJ2-2, with TRBD2 as a possible D gene (5 bases). This CDR3 comprises 13 residues. V lost 6 bases, J lost 4 bases, and 9 bases lay in between. Germline assignment: CDR1 SGHTA and CDR2 FQGNSA. The CDR3 protein is CASSNAGTGELFF. The DNA for the CDR3 is TGTGCCAGCAGTAACGCGGGCACCGGGGAGCTGTTTTTT.

This chain connects TRBV7-3 to TRBJ2-2; 13 positions match TRBD2. V was pared by 5 bases and J by 7 bases, with 7 bases of the junction left unmatched. The CDR3 is made up of 16 amino acids. Germline V gene lookup returns CDR1 SGHTA and CDR2 FQGTGA. The CDR3 is CASSLGLAGAVGELFF. As DNA, the CDR3 is TGTGCCAGCAGCCTAGGACTAGCGGGAGCTGTCGGGGAGCTGTTTTTT. The whole variable domain, filled in from reference TRBV7-3 and TRBJ2-2, reads GAGVSQTPSNKVTEKGKYVELRCDPISGHTALYWYRQSLGQGPEFLIYFQGTGAADDSGLPNDRFFAVRPEGSVSTLKIQRTERGDSAVYLCASSLGLAGAVGELFFGEGSRLTVL.

This chain uses TRBV9 with TRBJ2-5, with D possibly TRBD2 on 5 matching bases. Germline V gene data show CDR1 as SGDLS and CDR2 as YYNGEE. CDR3 length: 16 amino acids. Trimming cost V 0 bases and J 4 bases, with 16 bases left between them. DNA for the CDR3: TGTGCCAGCAGCGTAGCTTCGGGGAGAGGAGGAGAGACCCAGTACTTC. It is translated as CASSVASGRGGETQYF.

The chain recombines TRBV5-4 with TRBJ2-1; the D gene is possibly TRBD1 (6 bases). Trimming pared 0 bases from V and 5 bases from J, leaving 9 bases between. Germline V CDR1 and CDR2: SGHNT, YYREEE (reference sequence). The length of the CDR3 is 14 residues. The CDR3 is CASSLDAGDNEQFF. As DNA, the CDR3 is TGTGCCAGCAGCTTGGATGCAGGGGACAATGAGCAGTTCTTC.

With regard to this clone: The same CDR3 also results from other DNA sequences found in this sample. This rearrangement joins TRBV4-1 to TRBJ2-6; D ambiguous. The CDR3 contains 17 residues. The germline V and J ends were trimmed by 0 bases and 2 bases, with 11 bases remaining between them. Germline V lookup: CDR1 MGHRA, CDR2 YSYEKL. The CDR3 protein is CASSQDRSDPGANVLTF. The CDR3, as DNA: TGCGCCAGCAGCCAAGATCGGTCGGACCCTGGGGCCAACGTCCTGACTTTC.

The V call is TRBV7-3, the J call TRBJ2-5; D is undetermined. CDR1 is SGHTA, CDR2 FQGTGA, per germline. V was shortened by 5 bases and J by 7 bases, with 14 bases between the two germline ends. This CDR3 is 13 amino acids long. The CDR3 DNA follows: TGTGCCAGCAGCCTCCCCCCCCACGGGACCCAGTACTTC. As protein: CASSLPPHGTQYF.

The gene calls are TRBV2 and TRBJ2-7, with 7 bases identical to TRBD1. The J segment lost 4 bases and the V segment lost 6 bases, leaving 0 bases of the junction unmatched. The CDR3 has 11 residues. Germline lookup yields CDR1 SNHLY and CDR2 FYNNEI. The chain's CDR3 is CASRGQYEQYF. Here the CDR3 DNA reads TGTGCCAGCAGGGGACAGTACGAGCAGTACTTC.

V gene TRBV6-4 combines with J gene TRBJ2-1; maybe TRBD1 (7 bases). This CDR3 is built from 21 residues. The germline gives CDR1 MRHNA, CDR2 SNTAGT. The V end was cut by 0 bases, the J end by 1 base, with 25 bases between. The CDR3 loop reads CASSDSIDRVGGKGSYNEQFF. CDR3 nucleotide sequence: TGTGCCAGCAGTGACTCAATCGACAGGGTTGGGGGGAAGGGGTCCTACAATGAGCAGTTCTTC.

The chain has TRBV19 and TRBJ1-5, with 8 bases that match TRBD1. Germline CDR1 is LNHDA and CDR2 is SQIVND (reference sequence). V lost 7 bases, J lost 3 bases, and 8 bases stayed unmatched. The CDR3 is 15 amino acids. CDR3 in amino acids: CASTPWGQDNQPQHF. DNA of the CDR3: TGTGCCAGTACCCCGTGGGGACAGGACAATCAGCCCCAGCATTTT.

This clone was picked up a small number of times. The CDR3 spells CASTSGDYEQYF. Written as DNA, the CDR3 is TGTGCCAGTACCTCAGGGGACTACGAGCAGTACTTC. This chain links TRBV7-6 with TRBJ2-7, with a weak D call TRBD1 (6 bases). There are 12 residues in the CDR3. The germline V gene has CDR1 SGHVS and CDR2 FNYEAQ. V lost 9 bases and J 3 bases, leaving 12 bases between the germline ends.

CDR3 region: CASTGSWGQPQHF. The CDR3 DNA reads TGTGCCAGCACAGGGAGTTGGGGTCAGCCCCAGCATTTT. The gene calls are TRBV7-8 and TRBJ1-5; TRBD1 is a possible D gene (5 bases). The germline V and J ends were trimmed by 7 bases and 6 bases, with 13 bases remaining between them. The CDR3 runs 13 residues. Per the germline V gene, CDR1 is SGHVS and CDR2 is FQNEAQ.

The chain links TRBV11-3 to TRBJ1-3; a weak D match, TRBD1 (5 bases). The CDR3 loop spans 14 amino acids. V lost 5 bases and J lost 4, with 12 bases in between. Germline V gene sequence: CDR1 SGHNT, CDR2 YENEEA. Written as DNA, the CDR3 is TGTGCCAGCAGCCTCCTGGGGGTAGGAAACACCATATATTTT. Amino acid sequence: CASSLLGVGNTIYF.

The CDR3 reads CASSSRTRANYGYTF. The CDR3 nucleotides read TGCGCCAGCAGCTCAAGGACGCGAGCTAACTATGGCTACACCTTC. V gene TRBV5-1 combines with J gene TRBJ1-2; D is unclear. There are 15 residues in the CDR3. V was cut by 3 bases and J by 0 bases, with 12 bases left in between. From germline, CDR1 is SGHRS and CDR2 YFSETQ.

The rearrangement uses TRBV14 and TRBJ2-3; the D is unclear. Deletions cut 0 bases from V and 2 bases from J, with 9 bases between. Looked up from germline, CDR1 is SGHDN and CDR2 is FVKESK. The CDR3 has 15 residues. CDR3 loop: CASSQDQVATDTQYF. As DNA, the CDR3 is TGTGCCAGCAGCCAAGACCAGGTCGCCACAGATACGCAGTATTTT.

This clone was detected only a few times. The chain uses TRBV29-1 and TRBJ2-3; 14 nucleotides agree with TRBD2. Germline-derived CDR1 and CDR2 are SQVTM and ANQGSEA. The CDR3 contains 15 residues. V shed 6 bases, J shed 2 bases, and the junction held 4 bases outside the gene matches. The CDR3 DNA follows: TGCAGCGTCGCGGGACTAGCGGGAGTCACAGATACGCAGTATTTT. It yields the protein CSVAGLAGVTDTQYF.